This T cell receptor beta chain was found in a study of blood T cell repertoires in COVID-19. About the research overall: The cDNA or gDNA used as material had been derived from T cells, B-cell-depleted T cells, or PBMCs.

Clones were sequenced by immunoSEQ multiplex PCR, and TCRdb holds only the in-frame ones, with some missing. The data hold roughly 41,000 clones, with roughly 88% observed a single time. CDR1 and CDR2 from the germline V gene are LGHNA and YSLEER. The CDR3 contains 17 residues. The V segment lost 2 bases and the J segment 5 bases; nucleotides outside the gene matches: 8. The receptor was derived from a human donor in a cohort sampled during active COVID-19. The donor label of this sample is uncertain. The specimen was peripheral blood. This rearrangement joins TRBV4-3 to TRBJ2-3; TRBD2 agrees at 12 bases. The CDR3 loop is CASSQLPSGGALDTQYF. In DNA form, the CDR3 reads TGCGCCAGCAGCCAACTTCCTAGCGGGGGGGCGTTAGATACGCAGTATTTT.